Listed below are T cell receptor beta chains from one sample, sequenced in a study of blood T cell repertoires in COVID-19. Sequencing used immunoSEQ multiplex PCR; TCRdb keeps in-frame clones, though not all of them. The sample lists some 310,000 clones, roughly 90% occurring once. The sample consisted of peripheral blood. The receptors were sampled from a woman aged 25 to 39 with COVID-19, enrolled during active disease. CDR3s include the opening cysteine and the closing phenylalanine or tryptophan. D genes are given only for firm matches. Part of the rows lack a size; the others show once, few, many or a class for expanded clones.

clone size,J gene,V gene,D gene,CDR3 DNA,CDR3 protein
.,TRBJ1-6,TRBV5-5,TRBD1,TGTGCCAGCAGCCCGGGACAGGTGGAAATACCCCTCCACTTT,CASSPGQVEIPLHF
.,TRBJ2-7,TRBV11-1,.,TGTGCCAGCAGCTTAGGGGTTGCGGGCTCCTACGAGCAGTACTTC,CASSLGVAGSYEQYF
.,TRBJ1-6,TRBV6-5,.,TGTGCCAGCAGTTTGACAGGTTATAATTCACCCCTCCACTTT,CASSLTGYNSPLHF
.,TRBJ1-4,TRBV30,.,TGTGCCTGGAGTGGACAGCATAATGAAAAACTGTTTTTT,CAWSGQHNEKLFF
.,TRBJ1-5,TRBV6-1,.,TGTGCCAGCAGTGACAGGGGAAATCAGCCCCAGCATTTT,CASSDRGNQPQHF
.,TRBJ1-1,TRBV6-1,.,TGTGCCAGCAGTGAAGGAGGGTCAGAGGAAGCTTTCTTT,CASSEGGSEEAFF
.,TRBJ1-1,TRBV18,.,TGTGCCAGCTCACCACTCGCCGGGGCTGAAGCTTTCTTT,CASSPLAGAEAFF
.,TRBJ1-6,TRBV11-2,.,TGTGCCAGCAGCTTGGGCACCTCCTTTAATTCACCCCTCCACTTT,CASSLGTSFNSPLHF
.,TRBJ1-2,TRBV15,.,TGTGCCACCAGCAGAGATTACGCCCAGGGGCGAAACTATGGCTACACCTTC,CATSRDYAQGRNYGYTF
.,TRBJ2-5,TRBV7-6,TRBD1,TGTGCCAGCAGCTTGGGGACAGGGGCAGAGACCCAGTACTTC,CASSLGTGAETQYF
once,TRBJ1-2,TRBV5-1,TRBD1,TGCGCCAGCAGCCAGGGACAGGGGGCGCGTGGCTACACCTTC,CASSQGQGARGYTF
.,TRBJ2-3,TRBV9,TRBD2,TGTGCCAGCAGCGTGGGGGACTACTCCTACACAGATACGCAGTATTTT,CASSVGDYSYTDTQYF
.,TRBJ2-1,TRBV7-9,TRBD2,TGTGCCAGCACCCCGGGACTAGCGATGTACAATGAGCAGTTCTTC,CASTPGLAMYNEQFF
.,TRBJ1-5,TRBV19,TRBD1,TGTGCCAGTACCCTTTCTGGGGCAGGGGGCTGGCAGCCCCAGCATTTT,CASTLSGAGGWQPQHF